These 13 T cell receptor beta chains were sequenced from one sample in a study of T cells after posttransplantation cyclophosphamide (dated by TCRdb to 2016 to 2017). The library was prepared using the immunoSEQ multiplex PCR assay. TCRdb mirrors the immuneACCESS table, restricted to in-frame sequences. Some clones are absent from its copies; in checked studies, under half trace to an unresolved V gene, and the reason for the others is unknown. The table gives fewer than 40,000 clones for this sample, with none occurring only once. Approximately 4.5% of the sample goes to the ten largest clones. Source material: PBMCs. The receptor set was obtained from a woman in her forties or fifties in good health and a related stem cell transplant donor.

This clone was picked up many times. The V gene is TRBV27, the J gene TRBJ1-1; D call uncertain. Germline CDR1 is MNHEY and CDR2 is SMNVEV (reference sequence). Trimming shortened V by 6 bases and J by 1 base, and 6 bases separated the two germline ends. The CDR3 is 12 residues long. The CDR3 spells CASRYGNTEAFF. The CDR3 DNA is TGTGCCAGCAGGTACGGGAACACTGAAGCTTTCTTT.

At least ten counts were recorded for this clone. The chain employs TRBV19 and TRBJ2-7; D unclear. Trimming removed 6 bases from V and 3 bases from J, with 12 bases in between. CDR3 length: 13 residues. Per the germline V gene, CDR1 is LNHDA and CDR2 is SQIVND (reference sequence). The CDR3 nucleotides are TGTGCCAGTAGCCGATCGGTTTACTACGAGCAGTACTTC. It encodes CASSRSVYYEQYF. The complete variable domain, with remaining parts taken from reference TRBV19 and TRBJ2-7, reads DGGITQSPKYLFRKEGQNVTLSCEQNLNHDAMYWYRQDPGQGLRLIYYSQIVNDFQKGDIAEGYSVSREKKESFPLTVTSAQKNPTAFYLCASSRSVYYEQYFGPGTRLTVT.

This clone has ten or more counts. This chain joins TRBV18 and TRBJ1-6, with D hard to call. From germline, CDR1 is KGHSH and CDR2 LQKENI. Trimming cost V 1 base and J 5 bases, with 6 bases left between them. The CDR3 is 14 amino acids. Here the CDR3 reads CASSPQGDNSPLHF. The CDR3 region has the DNA TGTGCCAGCTCACCACAGGGAGATAATTCACCCCTCCACTTT.

This clone was detected ten times or more. The chain links TRBV7-3 to TRBJ2-3; D perhaps matches TRBD2 (6 bases). This CDR3 contains 13 residues. Trimming left V 7 bases short and J 9 bases short, with 17 bases between. Per the germline V gene, CDR1 is SGHTA and CDR2 is FQGTGA. CDR3 loop: CASILGGGKTQYF. The CDR3 region has the DNA TGTGCCAGCATCCTAGGAGGAGGGAAGACGCAGTATTTT.

This clone was seen repeatedly, ten times or more. The chain combines TRBV19 with TRBJ2-2; TRBD1 might be the D (6 bases). Germline CDR1 LNHDA, CDR2 SQIVND (reference sequence). V lost 7 bases and J 0 bases, leaving 15 bases between the germline ends. This CDR3 has 16 amino acids. The CDR3 is CASTLLGGTNTGELFF. The CDR3 region has the DNA TGTGCCAGTACGCTTTTAGGGGGTACGAACACCGGGGAGCTGTTTTTT.

This clone was detected ten times or more. This chain connects TRBV7-3 to TRBJ2-7, with a possible D match to TRBD2 (7 bases). The CDR3 is made up of 14 amino acids. Germline assignment: CDR1 SGHTA and CDR2 FQGTGA. Trimming cost V 5 bases and J 2 bases, with 13 bases left between them. CDR3 sequence reads: CASSPKGGTYEQYF. CDR3 coding DNA: TGTGCCAGCAGCCCCAAGGGGGGGACCTACGAGCAGTACTTC.

This clone was counted at least ten times. The genes are TRBV10-1 and TRBJ1-2, with unresolved D. The CDR3 is made up of 16 amino acids. Germline-derived CDR1 and CDR2 are WNHNN and SYGVQD (reference sequence). V lost 6 bases and J lost 1, with 18 bases in between. CDR3 bases: TGCGCCAGCAGCCTCGGTCCGGCGGCGATTAACTATGGCTACACCTTC. Its protein is CASSLGPAAINYGYTF.

This clone was seen ten or more times. This chain uses TRBV5-4 with TRBJ1-4, with unresolved D. The germline CDR1 and CDR2 sequences are SGHNT and YYREEE (reference sequence). The CDR3 spans 14 residues. Trimming removed 4 bases from V and 2 bases from J, with 9 bases in between. The chain's CDR3 is CASSTHRTNEKLFF. The CDR3 DNA reads TGTGCCAGCAGCACGCACCGGACTAATGAAAAACTGTTTTTT.

This clone came up many times. The chain combines TRBV19 with TRBJ1-1; 7 positions match TRBD1. V gave up 6 bases and J gave up 5 bases; unmatched junction bases: 9. This CDR3 is 14 amino acids long. Germline CDR1 reads LNHDA; CDR2 reads SQIVND (reference sequence). DNA of the CDR3: TGTGCCAGTAGCCCTCAGACAGGGAGGACTGAAGCTTTCTTT. Its translation is CASSPQTGRTEAFF.

This chain uses TRBV6-1 with TRBJ1-1, with D possibly matching TRBD1 (5 bases). CDR1 and CDR2 (germline): MNHNS, SASEGT. This CDR3 has 14 amino acids. The germline V and J ends were trimmed by 3 bases and 1 base, with 9 bases remaining between them. The CDR3 is CASSDRVENTEAFF. As DNA, the CDR3 is TGTGCCAGCAGTGACAGGGTGGAGAACACTGAAGCTTTCTTT.

This clone was seen a handful of times. The V call is TRBV7-2, the J call TRBJ1-2; no firm D call. The CDR3 covers 13 residues. V was shortened by 7 bases and J by 8 bases, with 17 bases between the two germline ends. From germline, CDR1 is SGHTA and CDR2 FQGNSA. CDR3 nucleotides: TGTGCCAGCACCTCTTCACCAGGCTGGGGCTACACCTTC. It yields the protein CASTSSPGWGYTF.

This clone was detected only a few times. This rearrangement joins TRBV7-6 to TRBJ2-5; 7 bases agree with TRBD1. The J call may be in error: the DNA end matches TRBJ2-7 better. The CDR3 is 15 amino acids. Germline V lookup: CDR1 SGHVS, CDR2 FNYEAQ. The CDR3 loop reads CASSLGKQGAYEQYF. The CDR3, as DNA: TGTGCCAGCAGCTTAGGGAAGCAGGGGGCCTACGAGCAGTACTTC.

There are many counts of this clone. The genes are TRBV4-1 and TRBJ2-7; D is uncertain. With 0 bases removed from V and 5 bases from J, the gap between germline ends came to 14 bases. The CDR3 spans 15 residues. The germline CDR1 and CDR2 sequences are MGHRA and YSYEKL. For the CDR3, the DNA is TGCGCCAGCAGCCAAGAATCGTCGCAGTCCCACGAGCAGTACTTC. Residues: CASSQESSQSHEQYF.